This is a list of T cell receptor beta chains from one sample in a study of regulatory T cells in long-lasting Graves disease. TCRdb re-derived calls from the multiplex PCR reads in MiXCR, one entry per CDR3 protein. Found here are under 800,000 distinct CDR3 sequences, approximately 15% of them singletons; the top ten hold about 17%. This sample also belongs to another study, concerning T cells in Graves' hyperthyroidism and ophthalmopathy.

Sequencing used peripheral blood mononuclear cells (PBMCs), obtained at new diagnosis, from a patient treated with antithyroid drugs. The receptors were gathered from a woman aged 25-40 years with Graves disease. CDR3s leave out the opening cysteine and the closing phenylalanine or tryptophan. The D gene is left open where the match is weak.

D,J,V,CDR3
-,TRBJ1-2,TRBV28,ASSLSPRGSNYGYT
-,TRBJ1-1,TRBV2,ASSEALLTVKQAF
-,TRBJ1-2,TRBV28,ASGPGRTVFL
TRBD1,TRBJ2-7,TRBV18,ASSPVGTETREQY
-,TRBJ2-5,TRBV6-2/TRBV6-3,ASSYSMGAGATQY
-,TRBJ2-2,TRBV6-2/TRBV6-3,ASSYGSSAGELF
-,TRBJ1-1,TRBV9,ASSVGYSMNTEAF
-,TRBJ2-2,TRBV30,AWSKRVNTGELF
-,TRBJ2-2,TRBV28,ASSGIMGLTGELF
-,TRBJ1-3,TRBV6-9,ASSSPSGNTIY
-,TRBJ2-3,TRBV12-3/TRBV12-4,ASGVALSTDTQY
-,TRBJ2-3,TRBV11-2,ASSLTGTIDTQY
TRBD2,TRBJ2-1,TRBV6-5,ASSYPSLAGPITYIYNEQF
TRBD2,TRBJ2-5,TRBV19,ASSRQVSGSERVETQY
TRBD2,TRBJ2-3,TRBV24-1,ATSDLRVSGSSTDTQY
TRBD2,-,TRBV28,ASSFIHDKAGVKTQY
TRBD2,TRBJ2-1,TRBV28,ASSFAGVGEQF
TRBD1,TRBJ2-3,TRBV12-3/TRBV12-4,ASSDRGLTDTQY
-,TRBJ2-6,TRBV11-2,ASSRISGTPVSGANVLT
-,TRBJ1-2,TRBV30,AWNSDQRKGYT
TRBD1,TRBJ2-3,TRBV7-2,ASSPGDRGRADTQY
-,TRBJ2-2,TRBV7-9,ASSLITGELF
-,TRBJ2-7,TRBV28,ASSSPREQY
-,TRBJ2-2,TRBV11-2,ASSLVVAPGELF
-,TRBJ2-2,TRBV29-1,SVLQSTGELF
-,TRBJ2-7,TRBV5-1,ASSGGGISYEQY
-,TRBJ2-1,TRBV6-1,ASAKSLVNEQF
TRBD1,TRBJ2-1,TRBV5-1,ASSLVVTGSYNEQF
-,TRBJ2-7,TRBV5-1,ASSLGSGWSYEQY
TRBD2,TRBJ2-2,TRBV9,ASNTGGGKAGELF
-,TRBJ2-1,TRBV10-2,ASSESNNKDWF
-,TRBJ1-2,TRBV7-3,ASSLGAGYT
-,TRBJ2-1,TRBV15,ATSRDPPHSTYNEQF
-,TRBJ2-2,TRBV25-1,ASSEGAVSWLF
TRBD1,TRBJ1-2,TRBV12-3/TRBV12-4,ASTWEQGSNYGYT
-,TRBJ1-5,TRBV7-9,ASSQGNLPQH
-,TRBJ2-7,TRBV30,AWSVGRRVYEQY
-,TRBJ2-7,TRBV5-1,ASSLDWAYERY
-,TRBJ2-4,TRBV20-1,SARDPWGAQNIQY